Presented here are 9 T cell receptor beta chains from one specimen sequenced in a study of response to subunit inactivated influenza vaccine. TCRdb independently ran MiXCR on the RT-PCR reads; one entry per CDR3 protein. The data hold a few hundred thousand distinct CDR3 sequences, with 20% to 25% observed a single time. The sample was PBMCs from blood, taken less than 22 months after vaccination. These receptors were obtained from a man between 50 and 70 years old who received an inactivated influenza vaccine.

The chain couples TRBV18 to TRBJ2-1; 7 nucleotides match TRBD1. The CDR3 runs to 15 residues. Germline V gives CDR1 KGHSH, CDR2 LQKENI. Unmatched junction bases numbered 8, after V lost 5 bases and J lost 4 bases. CDR3 DNA: TGTGCCAGCTCAAAAGGGGGCTCTTCTTACAATGAGCAGTTCTTC. This sequence encodes CASSKGGSSYNEQFF.

The V and J genes are TRBV4-3 and TRBJ1-2; D perhaps matches TRBD1 (5 bases). CDR3 size: 15 residues. Germline V CDR1 and CDR2: LGHNA, YSLEER. V shed 0 bases and J shed 8 bases, with 16 bases lying between them. CDR3 DNA: TGCGCCAGCAGCCAAGATTTAAGAGGGACGGGGGGCTACACCTTC. Residues: CASSQDLRGTGGYTF.

This clonotype was observed a few times. The chain recombines TRBV28 with TRBJ2-3; no firm D call. The CDR3 has 16 residues. Germline CDR1 and CDR2: MDHEN and SYDVKM. Trimming stripped 4 bases from V and 0 bases from J, with 14 bases between. Here the CDR3 reads CASSSATAASTDTQYF. For the CDR3, the DNA is TGTGCCAGCAGTTCCGCTACAGCAGCTAGCACAGATACGCAGTATTTT.

The V gene is TRBV6-1, the J gene TRBJ1-6, with a weak D call TRBD1 (5 bases). The V end lost 3 bases, the J end lost 10 bases, and 10 bases lay between the germline ends. The germline gives CDR1 MNHNS, CDR2 SASEGT. This CDR3 is built from 13 residues. CDR3 residues: CASSEGVGSPLHF. In DNA form, the CDR3 reads TGTGCCAGCAGTGAGGGGGTTGGATCACCCCTCCACTTT.

This clonotype was observed a handful of times. The CDR3 spells CASSHNLRAYNEQFF. Written as DNA, the CDR3 is TGTGCCAGCAGCCACAACCTCCGGGCCTACAATGAGCAGTTCTTC. The V gene is TRBV3-1, the J gene TRBJ2-1; D gene unclear. The CDR3 is made up of 15 amino acids. Germline loops: CDR1 LGHDT, CDR2 YNNKEL (reference sequence). V shed 3 bases and J shed 2 bases, with 11 bases lying between them.

Ten or more counts support this clonotype. The CDR3 DNA reads as TGTGCCACCTTCTTCTACACTGGAAACACCATATATTTT. It translates to CATFFYTGNTIYF. The chain employs TRBV5-4 and TRBJ1-3, with D uncertain. CDR3 size: 13 residues. Germline loops: CDR1 SGHNT, CDR2 YYREEE (reference sequence). V lost 9 bases and J 2 bases, leaving 12 bases between the germline ends.

The V gene is TRBV28, the J gene TRBJ2-1, with unresolved D. CDR1 is MDHEN, CDR2 SYDVKM, per germline. The CDR3 length is 12 residues. The CDR3 sequence is CVSAEPYNEQFF. CDR3 coding DNA: TGTGTTTCGGCGGAACCATACAATGAGCAGTTCTTC.

Worth noting for this clonotype: Just one base apart from a much larger clone, this may be a read error. The V and J genes are TRBV4-3 and TRBJ2-3, with D possibly being TRBD1 or TRBD2 (5 bases each). CDR3 length: 13 amino acids. Trimming removed 4 bases at V and 4 bases at J, with 9 bases between. Germline CDR1 and CDR2: LGHNA and YSLEER. CDR3 nucleotides: TGCGCCAGCAGCCGACTGGGGGCAGATACGCAGTATTTT. It yields the protein CASSRLGADTQYF.

This clonotype came up many times. Compared with germline, one end of the junction differs, possibly owing to a read error. The J gene is TRBJ2-1, the V gene TRBV20-1, with D possibly called TRBD1 or TRBD2 (5 bases each). The germline V gene encodes CDR1 DFQATT and CDR2 SNEGSKA (reference sequence). The CDR3 contains 14 residues. The CDR3 DNA reads TGCAGTGCCAGAGGGGTAAACTCCTACAATGAGCAGTTCTTC. This gives the protein CSARGVNSYNEQFF.